This TCR beta chain was sequenced for a study of blood T cell repertoires in COVID-19 (TCRdb year 2020). As for the study more broadly: Collaborator samples came from the United States, Italy and Spain and covered acute and convalescent phases of COVID-19. The prospective study material was composed of cDNA or gDNA derived from T cells, B-cell-depleted T cells, or PBMCs. Deeply sampled blood TCRbeta repertoires from subjects exposed to, actively infected with, or recovered from COVID-19 were included in the dataset. A freely available public database, intended as a resource for researchers studying the immune response to SARS-CoV-2, is where the repertoires were released. The samples were drawn from two sources: the first 160 participants of the ongoing ImmuneRACE study, and approximately 1,300 subjects contributed by 6 global collaborators. Sample metadata almost always included a de-identified subject ID, COVID-19 status, age in years and sex. Where available, HLA class I and class II types were taken from metadata supplied by the sample provider and were not determined by assay-based typing.

About this clone: What this receptor recognizes is not known. No base quality values were provided; no much bigger clone lies one nucleotide off.

Whole blood was collected in K2EDTA tubes by collaborating institutions according to the institutions' own protocols. Collaborator samples were shipped for TCRbeta analysis as frozen whole blood, isolated PBMCs, or DNA extracted from either sample type. TCRbeta CDR3 regions were amplified from genomic DNA by means of the immunoSEQ Assay, a bias-controlled multiplex PCR. For the original study's pipeline: The number of nucleated cells in each sample was estimated from the amplification of reference gene primers within the assay. To quantify the absolute abundance of each unique TCRbeta CDR3 rearrangement, sequence reads were collapsed and filtered. For each sample, productive Simpson clonality was calculated by taking the square root of Simpson's diversity index across productive rearrangements. Held by TCRdb, this immuneACCESS table contains in-frame sequences only and omits some clones. Under half of the omission traces to an unresolved V gene where checked; the cause of the rest is unknown. For V, J and clone size, that table is used; D and trimming come from the DNA. For this sample the table gives fewer than 110,000 clones, of which around 80% were detected only once. The ten most abundant clones make up 4.3% of the sample.

Points the paper makes about the study in general: Clinical and demographic metadata were provided uncurated, with the amount varying by source and participant.

The cysteine opens and the phenylalanine closes a CDR3 of 13 amino acids. Solely the CDR3 DNA is kept, with 39 bases framed from the first base. The germline V gene gives CDR1 as KGHSH and CDR2 as LQKENI. The junction shows trimming of 3 bases on V and 9 bases on J, plus 12 bases between the germline ends. Material: peripheral blood. The sequence joins TRBV18 to TRBJ2-1; the best D guess is TRBD1, with 6 bases matching. This receptor was taken from a man between 65 and 85 years old with acute or convalescent COVID-19. The nucleotide sequence is TGTGCCAGCTCACCTACAGGGTCTGGTGAGCAGTTCTTC. The encoded protein is CASSPTGSGEQFF.